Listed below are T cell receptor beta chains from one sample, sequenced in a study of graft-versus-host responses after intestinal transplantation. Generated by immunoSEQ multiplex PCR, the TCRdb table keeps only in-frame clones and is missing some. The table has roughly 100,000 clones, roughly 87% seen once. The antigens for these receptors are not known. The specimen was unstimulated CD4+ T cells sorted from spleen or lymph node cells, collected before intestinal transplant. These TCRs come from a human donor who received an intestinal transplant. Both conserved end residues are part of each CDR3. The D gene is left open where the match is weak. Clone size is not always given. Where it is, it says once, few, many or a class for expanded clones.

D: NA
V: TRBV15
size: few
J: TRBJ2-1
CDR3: CATSREGGGYEQFF
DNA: TGTGCCACCAGCAGGGAAGGTGGGGGGTACGAGCAGTTCTTC

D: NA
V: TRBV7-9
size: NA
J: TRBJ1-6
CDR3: CASSLEGVLSPLHF
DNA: TGTGCCAGCAGCTTAGAGGGGGTTTTGTCACCCCTCCACTTT

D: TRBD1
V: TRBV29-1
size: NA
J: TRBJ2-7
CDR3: CSVEPWDSSYEQYF
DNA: TGCAGCGTTGAACCTTGGGACAGCTCCTACGAGCAGTACTTC

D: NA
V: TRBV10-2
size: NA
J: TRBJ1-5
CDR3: CASSDPAQPQHF
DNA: TGCGCCAGCAGTGACCCAGCGCAGCCCCAGCATTTT

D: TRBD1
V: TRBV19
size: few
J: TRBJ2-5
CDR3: CASSIWSQGVIETQYF
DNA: TGTGCCAGTAGTATTTGGTCGCAGGGGGTCATCGAGACCCAGTACTTC

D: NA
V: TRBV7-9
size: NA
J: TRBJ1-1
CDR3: CASSYRDEAFF
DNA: TGTGCCAGCAGCTACAGAGACGAAGCTTTCTTT

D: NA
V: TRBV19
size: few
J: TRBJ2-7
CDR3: CASRPQGRNEQYF
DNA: TGTGCCAGTAGACCACAGGGGAGGAACGAGCAGTACTTC

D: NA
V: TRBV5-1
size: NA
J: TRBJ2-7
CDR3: CASSLGTITYEQYF
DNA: TGCGCCAGCAGCTTGGGGACAATTACCTACGAGCAGTACTTC

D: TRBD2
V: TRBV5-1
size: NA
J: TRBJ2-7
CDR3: CASSLGLAGGRYEQYF
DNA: TGCGCCAGCAGCCTGGGACTAGCGGGAGGTCGGTACGAGCAGTACTTC

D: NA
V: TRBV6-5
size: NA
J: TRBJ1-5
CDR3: CASSARVGQPQHF
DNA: TGTGCCAGCAGCGCCAGGGTGGGGCAGCCCCAGCATTTT

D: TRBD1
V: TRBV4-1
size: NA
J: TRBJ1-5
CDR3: CASSPLTGGISNQPQHF
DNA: TGCGCCAGCAGCCCATTAACAGGGGGAATTAGCAATCAGCCCCAGCATTTT

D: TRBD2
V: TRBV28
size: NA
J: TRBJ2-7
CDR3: CASSSRGYEQYF
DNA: TGTGCCAGCAGTTCGCGGGGGTACGAGCAGTACTTC

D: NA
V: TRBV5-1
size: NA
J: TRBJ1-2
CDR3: CASSLGVSPSYGYTF
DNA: TGCGCCAGCAGCTTGGGGGTAAGCCCATCGTATGGCTACACCTTC

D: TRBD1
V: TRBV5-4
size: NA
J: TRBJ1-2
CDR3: CASSFNTGQNYGYTF
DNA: TGTGCCAGCAGCTTTAACACGGGACAGAACTATGGCTACACCTTC